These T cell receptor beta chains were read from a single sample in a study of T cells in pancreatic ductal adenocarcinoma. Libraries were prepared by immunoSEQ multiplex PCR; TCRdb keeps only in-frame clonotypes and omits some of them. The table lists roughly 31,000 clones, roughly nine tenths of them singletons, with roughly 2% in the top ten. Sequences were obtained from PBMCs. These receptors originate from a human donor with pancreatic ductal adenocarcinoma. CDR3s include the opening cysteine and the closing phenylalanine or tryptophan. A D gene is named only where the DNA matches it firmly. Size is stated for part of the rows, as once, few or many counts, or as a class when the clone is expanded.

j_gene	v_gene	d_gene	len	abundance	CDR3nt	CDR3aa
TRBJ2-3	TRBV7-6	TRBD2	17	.	TGTGCCAGCAGCTTACTAGCGGGAGGGACTAGCACAGATACGCAGTATTTT	CASSLLAGGTSTDTQYF
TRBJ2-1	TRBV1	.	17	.	TGCACCAGCAGCCAAGATCCGGGGGCGGGAGCCTACAATGAGCAGTTCTTC	CTSSQDPGAGAYNEQFF
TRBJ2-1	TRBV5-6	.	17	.	TGTGCCAGCAGAATGCTACTTACAGGGAGCTCCTACAATGAGCAGTTCTTC	CASRMLLTGSSYNEQFF
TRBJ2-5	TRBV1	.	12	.	TGCACCAGCAGCCAACTAGCGGAGACCCAGTACTTC	CTSSQLAETQYF
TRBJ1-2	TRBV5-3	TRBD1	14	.	TGTGCCAGAAGCTTGTTACAGGGGATTGATGGCTACACCTTC	CARSLLQGIDGYTF
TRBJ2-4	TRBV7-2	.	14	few	TGTGCCAGCAGCTTAGGAGGCAGCTTAAACATTCAGTACTTC	CASSLGGSLNIQYF
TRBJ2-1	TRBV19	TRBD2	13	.	TGTGCCAGTGGACGGACTAGCGGGGGTGAGCAGTTCTTC	CASGRTSGGEQFF
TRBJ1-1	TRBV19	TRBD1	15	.	TGTGCCAGTAGATTAATGGACAGGACGAACACTGAAGCTTTCTTT	CASRLMDRTNTEAFF
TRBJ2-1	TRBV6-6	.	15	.	TGTGCCAGCACGTTAACAGGGGAGGCGTACAATGAGCAGTTCTTC	CASTLTGEAYNEQFF
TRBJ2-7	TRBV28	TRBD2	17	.	TGTGCCAGCAGTTTCGGGCTCAGGGAAGCGGGAGAATCCGAGCAGTACTTC	CASSFGLREAGESEQYF
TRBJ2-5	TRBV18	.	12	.	TGTGCCAGCTCGCTGCGACAAGAGACCCAGTACTTC	CASSLRQETQYF
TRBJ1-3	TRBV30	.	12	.	TGTGCCTGGAGTGGCTCTGGAAACACCATATATTTT	CAWSGSGNTIYF
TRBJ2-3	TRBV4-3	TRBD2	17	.	TGCGCCAGCAGCCAGTCAATAGCGGGAGGGCCCACAGATACGCAGTATTTT	CASSQSIAGGPTDTQYF
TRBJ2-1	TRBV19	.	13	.	TGTGCCAGTAGTATGAGGACAGCCCGAGAGCAGTTCTTC	CASSMRTAREQFF
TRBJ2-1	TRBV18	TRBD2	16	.	TGTGCCAGCTCCCTCTCGGCTCCTAGCGGGAGACATGAGCAGTTCTTC	CASSLSAPSGRHEQFF
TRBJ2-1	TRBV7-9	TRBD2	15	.	TGTGCCAGCAGCTTGATTGCGGGAGGGATCAATGAGCAGTTCTTC	CASSLIAGGINEQFF
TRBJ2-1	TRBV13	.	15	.	TGTGCCAGCAGCTTAAGACAGGACAATGTAAATGAGCAGTTCTTC	CASSLRQDNVNEQFF
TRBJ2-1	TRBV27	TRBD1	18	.	TGTGCCAGCAGTTCCTTTAGGCGGACAGACAGGGGGCGCAATGAGCAGTTCTTC	CASSSFRRTDRGRNEQFF
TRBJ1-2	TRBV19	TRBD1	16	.	TGTGCCAGTAGTATATTGGCCCGGACAGGGTTCTATGGCTACACCTTC	CASSILARTGFYGYTF
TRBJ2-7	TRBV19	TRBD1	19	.	TGTGCCAGTAGTACCCAACCCGGGACAGGGTCCCCCGAGGGCTACGAGCAGTACTTC	CASSTQPGTGSPEGYEQYF
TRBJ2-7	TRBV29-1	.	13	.	TGCAGCGTGCGCTTGGATGTCTCCTACGAGCAGTACTTC	CSVRLDVSYEQYF
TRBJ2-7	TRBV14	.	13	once	TGTGCCAGCAGCCCAGTCGGGGGATACGAGCAGTACTTC	CASSPVGGYEQYF
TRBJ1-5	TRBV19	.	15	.	TGTGCCAGTAGTATTACAGACCGTAGCAATCAGCCCCAGCATTTT	CASSITDRSNQPQHF
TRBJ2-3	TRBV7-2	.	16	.	TGTGCCAGCAGCTTAGTAGGGACAACCAACACAGATACGCAGTATTTT	CASSLVGTTNTDTQYF
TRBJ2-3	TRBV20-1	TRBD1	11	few	TGCAGTGCTAGCCGGACAGGCACGCAGTATTTT	CSASRTGTQYF
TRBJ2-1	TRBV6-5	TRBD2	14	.	TGTGCCAGCAGGGACGGACTAGCGGACAATGAGCAGTTCTTC	CASRDGLADNEQFF
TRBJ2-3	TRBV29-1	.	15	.	TGCAGCGTTCCGGTCTGGTTATCTAGCACAGATACGCAGTATTTT	CSVPVWLSSTDTQYF
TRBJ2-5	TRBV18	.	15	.	TGTGCCAGCTCGCCTAACCGGGGGGCGAAGGAGACCCAGTACTTC	CASSPNRGAKETQYF
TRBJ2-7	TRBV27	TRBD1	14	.	TGTGCCAGCAGTGCCCCGGGACAGGGCTACGAGCAGTACTTC	CASSAPGQGYEQYF
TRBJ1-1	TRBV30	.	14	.	TGTGCCTGGAGGGCGGAGGGTGGGAACACTGAAGCTTTCTTT	CAWRAEGGNTEAFF
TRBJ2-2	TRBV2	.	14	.	TGTGCCAGCAGTGAAATAGCATCCACCGGGGAGCTGTTTTTT	CASSEIASTGELFF
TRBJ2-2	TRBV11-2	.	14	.	TGTGCCAGCAGCCCAAGCAGGGGCACCGGGGAGCTGTTTTTT	CASSPSRGTGELFF
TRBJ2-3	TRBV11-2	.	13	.	TGTGCCAGCAGCTTTTCTAGCACAGATACGCAGTATTTT	CASSFSSTDTQYF
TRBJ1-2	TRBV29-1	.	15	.	TGCAGCGTTGAAGGGCAGGGTGTGCGGTTCTATGGCTACACCTTC	CSVEGQGVRFYGYTF
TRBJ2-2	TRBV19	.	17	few	TGTGCCAGTAGCAGATCAAAGGTTTCCGGGGTCCCCGGGGAGCTGTTTTTT	CASSRSKVSGVPGELFF